A selection of T cell receptor beta chains follows, all from one sample in a study of T cell repertoires in cytomegalovirus infection. In TCRdb, the reads were re-called with MiXCR into one record per CDR3 protein. The sample yields fewer than 550,000 distinct CDR3 sequences, less than 30% seen once. Sequenced material: PBMCs. Source of these receptors: a human donor in good health (CMV status not recorded). Some clones in this sample may be carry-over from other donors' samples. Each CDR3 is given with its conserved first and last residue. Each record gives: CDR3 protein, V gene, clone size, CDR3 length, J gene. Clone size is given for some rows only: seen once, a few or many times, or a class if the clone is expanded.

cdr3_aa: CASSLVLSRNEQFF
v_call: TRBV7-2
clone_size: many
cdr3_length: 14
j_call: TRBJ2-1

cdr3_aa: CASSLTVPSGRAGTGELFF
v_call: TRBV7-6
clone_size: -
cdr3_length: 19
j_call: TRBJ2-2

cdr3_aa: CASSRTGGELETQYF
v_call: TRBV11-2
clone_size: -
cdr3_length: 15
j_call: TRBJ2-5

cdr3_aa: CASCPRPGANVLTF
v_call: TRBV19
clone_size: -
cdr3_length: 14
j_call: TRBJ2-6

cdr3_aa: CASRGQTLIGELFF
v_call: TRBV6-1
clone_size: many
cdr3_length: 14
j_call: TRBJ2-2

cdr3_aa: CASSLAGGLTGELFF
v_call: TRBV11-2
clone_size: -
cdr3_length: 15
j_call: TRBJ2-2

cdr3_aa: CASSLGLNLNTEAFF
v_call: TRBV7-8
clone_size: few
cdr3_length: 15
j_call: TRBJ1-1

cdr3_aa: CASSLGMAEAFF
v_call: TRBV7-9
clone_size: -
cdr3_length: 12
j_call: TRBJ1-1

cdr3_aa: CASRAETGTRIQTQYF
v_call: TRBV2
clone_size: once
cdr3_length: 16
j_call: TRBJ2-5

cdr3_aa: CASAPGLIYGYTF
v_call: TRBV12-5
clone_size: -
cdr3_length: 13
j_call: TRBJ1-2

cdr3_aa: CASSLSPGDSGNTIYF
v_call: TRBV7-2
clone_size: -
cdr3_length: 16
j_call: TRBJ1-3

cdr3_aa: CASSFLSDRDDQFF
v_call: TRBV7-9
clone_size: few
cdr3_length: 14
j_call: TRBJ2-1

cdr3_aa: CASSSFSSGKNTGELFF
v_call: TRBV11-2
clone_size: few
cdr3_length: 17
j_call: TRBJ2-2

cdr3_aa: CASSLDGGGETDTQYF
v_call: TRBV7-6
clone_size: few
cdr3_length: 16
j_call: TRBJ2-3

cdr3_aa: CASSQGIGSEPQYF
v_call: TRBV4-3
clone_size: many
cdr3_length: 14
j_call: TRBJ2-3

cdr3_aa: CASSPDATNEKLFF
v_call: TRBV12-3/TRBV12-4
clone_size: -
cdr3_length: 14
j_call: TRBJ1-4